This TCR beta chain is from a study of blood T cell repertoires in COVID-19. In the study overall: Sample material is recorded as cDNA or gDNA derived from T cells, B-cell-depleted T cells, or PBMCs.

The CDR3 extends over 14 amino acids. With V trimmed by 4 bases and J by 3 bases, 4 bases remained unmatched. Germline CDR1 SGHDN, CDR2 FVKESK. Clones were sequenced by immunoSEQ multiplex PCR, and TCRdb holds only the in-frame ones, with some missing. Here the sample spans about 150,000 clones, around 82% being singletons. Input material: peripheral blood. The origin of this receptor is a man at least 80 years old with COVID-19, enrolled during active disease. The chain employs TRBV14 and TRBJ1-2; TRBD1 matches 8 bases. Written as DNA, the CDR3 is TGTGCCAGCAGCCCGGGACAGGCGGACTATGGCTACACCTTC. Protein product: CASSPGQADYGYTF.